The next 22 T cell receptor beta chains were all read from a single sample in a study of T cell changes during pregnancy in multiple sclerosis. The protocol was immunoSEQ multiplex PCR, while the TCRdb copy is restricted to in-frame clones and leaves out a portion. The sample consists of 85,000 to 100,000 clones, around 92% of them appearing once. The sequencing used peripheral blood, collected in the first trimester of pregnancy. The origin of the receptors is a female donor with multiple sclerosis, enrolled in a pregnancy study.

In this sample, this clone turned up once. This chain links TRBV21-1 with TRBJ2-2; the table's TRBD2 call for D was not verified on the DNA. TRBV21-1 is given as a pseudogene. CDR3 length equals 18 residues. The CDR3 is CASSKAPRDSSNTGELFF. Here the CDR3 DNA reads TGTGCCAGCAGCAAAGCGCCCAGAGACTCGTCAAACACCGGGGAGCTGTTTTTT.

Only one count was recorded for this clone. The V and J genes are TRBV6-5 and TRBJ2-7, with 12 bases identical to TRBD2. CDR3 length equals 13 residues. The trim removed 7 bases at V and 2 bases at J, leaving 0 bases unmatched. Per the germline V gene, CDR1 is MNHEY and CDR2 is SVGAGI. Written as DNA, the CDR3 is TGTGCCAGCACTAGCGGGAGGGCCTACGAGCAGTACTTC. It specifies CASTSGRAYEQYF.

The genes are TRBV28 and TRBJ2-7, with TRBD1 identical over 10 bases. Per germline, CDR1 MDHEN and CDR2 SYDVKM. Germline trimming cut 5 bases from V and 2 bases from J; bases unmatched to any gene: 6. The CDR3 is 15 residues long. The CDR3 here is CASSQPGTGAYEQYF. The CDR3 bases are TGTGCCAGCAGTCAACCCGGGACAGGGGCCTACGAGCAGTACTTC.

The CDR3 is CASSAGTGWNIQYF. Here the CDR3 DNA reads TGTGCCAGCAGCGCAGGGACAGGGTGGAACATTCAGTACTTC. The chain carries TRBV9 and TRBJ2-4; TRBD1 matches at 9 bases. CDR1 SGDLS and CDR2 YYNGEE come from the germline V gene. The CDR3 has 14 residues. The J segment lost 7 bases and the V segment lost 3 bases, leaving 5 bases of the junction unmatched.

This chain uses TRBV19 with TRBJ2-7; maybe TRBD1 (5 bases). Germline CDR1 and CDR2: LNHDA and SQIVND (reference sequence). The CDR3 has 13 amino acids. Trimming took off 3 bases at V and 3 bases at J, with 9 bases between the two ends. The CDR3 nucleotides are TGTGCCAGTAGTATTGGCGGACACTACGAGCAGTACTTC. Its translation is CASSIGGHYEQYF.

CDR3 bases: TGTGCCAGCAGTTATCAGGTCCCAGGGCCCAACGAAGAGACCCAGTACTTC. Its translation is CASSYQVPGPNEETQYF. This sequence joins TRBV11-1 and TRBJ2-5; the D gene is possibly TRBD1 (5 bases). Trimming removed 6 bases at V and 3 bases at J, with 23 bases between. The CDR3 runs to 17 residues. CDR1 is SGHAT and CDR2 is FQDESV in the germline V gene (reference sequence).

The chain is built from TRBV19 and TRBJ2-1, with TRBD2 matching 12 bases. The trim removed 5 bases at V and 6 bases at J, leaving 8 bases unmatched. CDR3 size: 16 residues. CDR1 and CDR2 (germline): LNHDA, SQIVND (reference sequence). This chain's CDR3 is CASSSRRTSGTNEQFF. The CDR3 DNA sequence: TGTGCCAGTAGTTCCAGACGGACTAGCGGGACCAATGAGCAGTTCTTC. Full variable domain (missing parts from reference TRBV19 and TRBJ2-1): DGGITQSPKYLFRKEGQNVTLSCEQNLNHDAMYWYRQDPGQGLRLIYYSQIVNDFQKGDIAEGYSVSREKKESFPLTVTSAQKNPTAFYLCASSSRRTSGTNEQFFGPGTRLTVL.

V gene TRBV2 combines with J gene TRBJ1-2; D remains unclear. V was pared by 7 bases and J by 6 bases, with 9 bases between. The CDR3 extends over 11 amino acids. Germline V lookup: CDR1 SNHLY, CDR2 FYNNEI. The CDR3 nucleotides are TGTGCCAGCAAGTCGGTGGATGGCTACACCTTC. This sequence encodes CASKSVDGYTF.

This clone was seen a few times. This sequence joins TRBV10-3 and TRBJ1-1, with D hard to call. CDR3 length: 14 amino acids. Germline V gene lookup returns CDR1 ENHRY and CDR2 SYGVKD. V was shortened by 1 base and J by 1 base, with 7 bases between the two germline ends. The DNA of the CDR3 is TGTGCCATCAGTGAGTGGCAGCGGAACACTGAAGCTTTCTTT. Translating it yields CAISEWQRNTEAFF.

The gene calls are TRBV7-2 and TRBJ2-3, with a tentative D call TRBD2 (5 bases). Germline loops: CDR1 SGHTA, CDR2 FQGNSA. V was shortened by 5 bases and J by 1 base, with 13 bases between the two germline ends. The CDR3 extends over 15 amino acids. This CDR3 reads CASSAGGPGTDTQYF. In nucleotides, the CDR3 is TGTGCCAGCAGCGCGGGCGGACCCGGCACAGATACGCAGTATTTT. Full variable domain (outside the CDR3, taken from reference TRBV7-2 and TRBJ2-3): GAGVSQSPSNKVTEKGKDVELRCDPISGHTALYWYRQSLGQGLEFLIYFQGNSAPDKSGLPSDRFSAERTGGSVSTLTIQRTQQEDSAVYLCASSAGGPGTDTQYFGPGTRLTVL.

This rearrangement joins TRBV6-6 to TRBJ2-3; D possibly corresponds to TRBD2 (6 bases). V lost 10 bases and J 6 bases, leaving 11 bases between the germline ends. Germline V CDR1 and CDR2: MNHNY, SVGAGI (reference sequence). This CDR3 spans 11 amino acids. The DNA for the CDR3 is TGTGCCACACGCCGGGGGGATACGCAGTATTTT. This gives the protein CATRRGDTQYF.

This chain joins TRBV19 and TRBJ1-1; 8 nucleotides match TRBD1. CDR1 and CDR2 (germline): LNHDA, SQIVND (reference sequence). The CDR3 totals 15 residues. V was clipped by 6 bases and J by 1 base; unmatched bases: 7. This CDR3 is CASRLDRASNTEAFF. The CDR3, as DNA: TGTGCCAGTAGACTGGACAGGGCCTCGAACACTGAAGCTTTCTTT.

The chain combines TRBV25-1 with TRBJ1-1; possible D gene TRBD1, 5 bases. V gave up 4 bases and J gave up 6 bases, with 15 bases separating them. Germline assignment: CDR1 MGHDK and CDR2 SYGVNS. This CDR3 has 14 residues. The CDR3: CASSVDAGRAEAFF. The CDR3 DNA follows: TGTGCCAGCAGTGTCGACGCCGGCAGGGCTGAAGCTTTCTTT.

This chain connects TRBV7-8 to TRBJ2-7, with D possibly matching TRBD1 (6 bases). The CDR3 covers 13 residues. V lost 5 bases, J lost 1 base, and 9 bases lay in between. In germline, CDR1 is SGHVS, CDR2 FQNEAQ. Here the CDR3 reads CASSQDSSYEQYF. The CDR3 DNA follows: TGTGCCAGCAGCCAGGACAGTTCCTACGAGCAGTACTTC.

The V call is TRBV30, the J call TRBJ1-2; unclear D gene. The CDR3 sequence is 15 residues long. V lost 4 bases and J lost 0, with 15 bases in between. Germline lookup yields CDR1 GTSNPN and CDR2 SVGIG (reference sequence). Here the CDR3 reads CAWISPGSTNYGYTF. The CDR3 DNA is TGTGCCTGGATTTCGCCAGGCTCCACTAACTATGGCTACACCTTC.

The chain has TRBV15 and TRBJ2-1, with a possible D match to TRBD2 (5 bases). This CDR3 has 14 residues. V lost 3 bases, J lost 6 bases, and 12 bases lay in between. CDR1 is LNHNV, CDR2 YYDKDF, per germline (reference sequence). The CDR3 DNA reads as TGTGCCACCAGCAGCTCCGGACTGTTCAATGAGCAGTTCTTC. Residues: CATSSSGLFNEQFF.

This rearrangement joins TRBV18 to TRBJ1-1; 9 nucleotides line up with TRBD1. V lost 3 bases and J lost 0; bases outside the gene matches: 8. Looked up from germline, CDR1 is KGHSH and CDR2 is LQKENI. This CDR3 is built from 17 residues. CDR3 in amino acids: CASSPRGQGPMNTEAFF. In DNA, the CDR3 is TGTGCCAGCTCACCCCGGGGACAGGGCCCTATGAACACTGAAGCTTTCTTT.

The V gene is TRBV5-1, the J gene TRBJ1-1, with no clear D. CDR1 and CDR2 (germline): SGHRS, YFSETQ. The V end lost 0 bases, the J end lost 1 base, and 13 bases lay between the germline ends. CDR3 size: 16 residues. The CDR3 DNA reads as TGCGCCAGCAGCTTGGACGCGGGGTTGAGGAACACTGAAGCTTTCTTT. Protein sequence: CASSLDAGLRNTEAFF.

The chain uses TRBV19 and TRBJ2-1, with 7 bases identical to TRBD2. Germline CDR1 and CDR2: LNHDA and SQIVND (reference sequence). The CDR3 runs 15 residues. V lost 3 bases, J lost 5 bases, and 7 bases stayed unmatched. CDR3 DNA: TGTGCCAGTAGTATCGGTCTAGCGGTGGACAATGAGCAGTTCTTC. Its translation: CASSIGLAVDNEQFF.

Of note for this clone: Mismatch with germline at one junction end may stem from a read error. The V gene is TRBV29-1, the J gene TRBJ2-2; the match to TRBD1 covers 8 bases. The CDR3 loop spans 14 amino acids. The V gene's germline CDR1 is SQVTM and CDR2 ANQGSEA. The CDR3 sequence is CSVELDRVTRELFF. CDR3 bases: TGCAGCGTTGAGCTGGACAGGGTCACCCGGGAGCTGTTTTTT.

J is TRBJ1-1 and V is TRBV5-1; 8 bases map to TRBD1. V gave up 4 bases and J gave up 3 bases; unmatched junction bases: 8. In germline, CDR1 is SGHRS, CDR2 YFSETQ. The length of the CDR3 is 15 residues. The CDR3 DNA reads as TGCGCCAGCAGCGCCGAGACAGGGGCAGACACTGAAGCTTTCTTT. Its translation is CASSAETGADTEAFF.

The chain couples TRBV5-1 to TRBJ2-7, with 9 bases aligning to TRBD1. The CDR3 sequence is 15 residues long. Germline CDR1 is SGHRS and CDR2 is YFSETQ. J lost 6 bases, V lost 4 bases, and 11 bases had no gene match. Written as DNA, the CDR3 is TGCGCCAGCAGCCCCCGGACAGGGGTCACCTCCGAGCAGTACTTC. Protein sequence: CASSPRTGVTSEQYF.